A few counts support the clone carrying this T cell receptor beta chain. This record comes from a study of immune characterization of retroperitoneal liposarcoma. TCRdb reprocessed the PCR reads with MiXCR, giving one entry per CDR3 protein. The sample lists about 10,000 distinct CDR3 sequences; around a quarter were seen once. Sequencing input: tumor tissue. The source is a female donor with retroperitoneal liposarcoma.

This CDR3 reads CASGKGAAYNEQFF. The CDR3 coding sequence is TGTGCCAGCGGGAAGGGGGCAGCATACAATGAGCAGTTCTTC. The J gene is TRBJ2-1, the V gene TRBV6-1; 7 bases are shared with TRBD1. Unmatched junction bases numbered 8, after V lost 8 bases and J lost 4 bases. Germline lookup yields CDR1 MNHNS and CDR2 SASEGT. There are 14 residues in the CDR3.